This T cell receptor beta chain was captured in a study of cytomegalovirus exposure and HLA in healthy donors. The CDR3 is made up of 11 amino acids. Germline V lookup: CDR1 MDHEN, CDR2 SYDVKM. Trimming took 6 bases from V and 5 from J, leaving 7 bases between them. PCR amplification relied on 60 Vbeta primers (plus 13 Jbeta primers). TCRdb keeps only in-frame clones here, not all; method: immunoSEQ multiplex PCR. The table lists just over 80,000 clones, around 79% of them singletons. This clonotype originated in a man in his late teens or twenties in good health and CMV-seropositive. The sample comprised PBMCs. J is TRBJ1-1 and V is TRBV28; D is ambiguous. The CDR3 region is CASSVQTEAFF. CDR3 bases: TGTGCCAGCAGCGTACAAACTGAAGCTTTCTTT.